One and the same sample provided the 15 T cell receptor beta chains below, sequenced in a study of blood T cell repertoires in COVID-19. Clones were sequenced by immunoSEQ multiplex PCR, and TCRdb holds only the in-frame ones, with some missing. Here the sample spans 150,000 to 200,000 clones, around four fifths being singletons. Sequencing was carried out using peripheral blood. The receptor source for this set is a woman aged 65 to 85 with COVID-19, enrolled during active disease.

CDR3 sequence (DNA): TGCGCCAGCAGCCAAGATCAGGGCTACGAGCAGTACTTC. It encodes CASSQDQGYEQYF. The rearrangement links TRBV4-1 to TRBJ2-7; the D gene is possibly TRBD1 (5 bases). V was trimmed by 0 bases and J by 3 bases, leaving 6 bases between them. Germline CDR1 reads MGHRA; CDR2 reads YSYEKL. The CDR3 has 13 residues.

V gene TRBV3-1 (or the pseudogene TRBV3-2) combines with J gene TRBJ1-5; D perhaps matches TRBD1 (5 bases). Trimming shortened V by 0 bases and J by 7 bases, and 10 bases separated the two germline ends. The V gene's germline CDR1 is LGHDT and CDR2 YNNKEL (reference sequence). CDR3 size: 14 residues. CDR3 sequence: CASSQDWGAQPQHF. CDR3 DNA: TGTGCCAGCAGCCAAGACTGGGGCGCGCAGCCCCAGCATTTT.

In this sample, this clone turned up once. The chain is built from TRBV15 and TRBJ2-6; D ambiguous. CDR1 and CDR2 from the germline V gene are LNHNV and YYDKDF (reference sequence). The CDR3 contains 13 residues. Trimming removed 1 base from V and 4 bases from J, with 2 bases in between. CDR3 sequence (DNA): TGTGCCACCAGCAGAGTAGGGGCCAACGTCCTGACTTTC. Translated: CATSRVGANVLTF.

The rearrangement uses TRBV12-3 or TRBV12-4 and TRBJ2-1, with D maybe TRBD2 (7 bases). Deletions cut 4 bases from V and 12 bases from J, with 10 bases between. The CDR3 covers 11 residues. The CDR3 spells CASSWGGVQFF. The CDR3 DNA follows: TGTGCCAGCAGTTGGGGGGGCGTGCAGTTCTTC.

This chain uses TRBV10-3 with TRBJ1-1; TRBD1 aligns across 7 bases. J was trimmed by 3 bases and V by 8 bases; bases with no gene match: 9. CDR1 and CDR2 (germline): ENHRY, SYGVKD. The length of the CDR3 is 14 residues. As DNA, the CDR3 is TGTGCCATCGGAACAGGGGTGGGGGACACTGAAGCTTTCTTT. This translates into CAIGTGVGDTEAFF.

J is TRBJ2-1 and V is TRBV5-1, with D possibly matching TRBD1 (5 bases). V was cut by 3 bases and J by 4 bases, with 11 bases left in between. The length of the CDR3 is 14 residues. CDR1 is SGHRS, CDR2 YFSETQ, per germline. This chain's CDR3 is CASSSLAGYNEQFF. CDR3 DNA: TGCGCCAGCAGCTCGCTTGCAGGGTACAATGAGCAGTTCTTC.

The CDR3 DNA sequence: TGTGCCAGCAGGAGGGGGGGCAGAGGGGAAGATACGCAGTATTTT. This encodes CASRRGGRGEDTQYF. The J gene is TRBJ2-3, the V gene TRBV6-5; perhaps TRBD2 as D (7 bases). CDR1 is MNHEY and CDR2 is SVGAGI in the germline V gene. V was pared by 6 bases and J by 5 bases, with 18 bases between. The CDR3 extends over 15 amino acids.

CDR3 in DNA: TGTGCCAGCAGCCAAGATCTGAGAAGCGAGCAGTACGTC. It encodes CASSQDLRSEQYV. The chain is built from TRBV3-1 (or the pseudogene TRBV3-2) and TRBJ2-7, with D unclear. Germline-derived CDR1 and CDR2 are LGHDT and YNNKEL (reference sequence). The CDR3 has 13 residues. V was trimmed by 0 bases and J by 6 bases, leaving 9 bases between them.

The V call is TRBV7-8, the J call TRBJ2-1; TRBD2 aligns across 10 bases. The V and J ends lost 5 bases and 7 bases, in that order; junction bases with no gene match: 11. CDR3 length: 16 amino acids. CDR1 is SGHVS, CDR2 FQNEAQ, per germline. This CDR3 reads CASSPSGRADWNEQFF. CDR3 DNA: TGTGCCAGCAGCCCAAGCGGGAGGGCTGATTGGAATGAGCAGTTCTTC.

The chain couples TRBV20-1 to TRBJ2-1; D gene uncertain. CDR1 and CDR2 (germline): DFQATT, SNEGSKA (reference sequence). This CDR3 region has 11 residues. The V and J ends lost 3 bases and 7 bases respectively, with 7 bases between them. The CDR3 region has the DNA TGCAGTGCTAGCTCACAAAATGAGCAGTTCTTC. Translation: CSASSQNEQFF.

This chain links TRBV5-1 with TRBJ1-2, with a possible D match to TRBD1 (5 bases). Trimming left V 0 bases short and J 8 bases short, with 17 bases between. Germline V lookup: CDR1 SGHRS, CDR2 YFSETQ. CDR3 length equals 15 residues. CDR3 DNA: TGCGCCAGCAGCTTGGTAAGGAACCAGGGTTTCGGCTACACCTTC. This gives the protein CASSLVRNQGFGYTF.

The chain links TRBV12-5 to TRBJ2-3, with a tentative D call TRBD1 (5 bases). Germline V gene lookup returns CDR1 LGHNT and CDR2 FRNRAP. Trimming stripped 5 bases from V and 2 bases from J, with 11 bases between. The CDR3 contains 14 residues. CDR3 sequence reads: CASGPSGATDTQYF. DNA of the CDR3: TGTGCTAGTGGTCCGAGTGGGGCCACAGATACGCAGTATTTT.

J is TRBJ1-2 and V is TRBV27; possibly TRBD1 for D (5 bases). Trimming left V 3 bases short and J 2 bases short, with 13 bases between. This CDR3 spans 15 amino acids. Germline V gene data show CDR1 as MNHEY and CDR2 as SMNVEV (reference sequence). CDR3 sequence reads: CASSFLTELNYGYTF. CDR3 DNA sequence: TGTGCCAGCAGTTTTCTGACAGAGCTGAACTATGGCTACACCTTC.

The chain uses TRBV16 and TRBJ2-2, with D possibly matching TRBD2 (5 bases). Trimming took off 5 bases at V and 6 bases at J, with 10 bases between the two ends. This CDR3 is 13 amino acids long. The V gene's germline CDR1 is KGHSY and CDR2 FQNENV. CDR3 DNA: TGTGCCAGCAGCGGAGGATTCGCCGGGGAGCTGTTTTTT. The encoded protein is CASSGGFAGELFF.

The chain recombines TRBV18 with TRBJ2-1, with 12 bases that match TRBD1. This CDR3 has 15 residues. J gave up 4 bases and V 4 bases, and 2 bases lay outside the gene matches. Looked up from germline, CDR1 is KGHSH and CDR2 is LQKENI. The CDR3 spells CASSQGQGAYNEQFF. CDR3 nucleotides: TGTGCCAGCTCACAGGGACAGGGGGCTTACAATGAGCAGTTCTTC.